This entry lists 21 T cell receptor beta chains sequenced from one sample in a study of blood T cell repertoires in COVID-19. Profiled with immunoSEQ multiplex PCR; TCRdb holds only in-frame clones, not every one. The data show roughly 260,000 clones, with roughly nine tenths seen just once and about 10% held by the top ten. Sequenced sample: peripheral blood. The origin of the receptors is a middle-aged man who had recovered from COVID-19.

V and J are TRBV11-1 and TRBJ2-3, with a possible D match to TRBD2 (5 bases). Trimming took 2 bases from V and 0 from J, leaving 12 bases between them. The CDR3 has 16 residues. The germline gives CDR1 SGHAT, CDR2 FQDESV (reference sequence). CDR3 loop: CASSLSSRRSTDTQYF. The CDR3 DNA follows: TGTGCCAGCAGCTTAAGTTCTCGGAGGAGCACAGATACGCAGTATTTT.

V is TRBV5-4 and J is TRBJ1-2, with D hard to call. Trimming took off 10 bases at V and 4 bases at J, with 14 bases between the two ends. CDR3 size: 12 residues. Germline lookup yields CDR1 SGHNT and CDR2 YYREEE (reference sequence). CDR3 bases: TGTGCCGACCCGGGGAGCAGCTATGGCTACACCTTC. Translation: CADPGSSYGYTF.

Only a few counts were recorded for this clone. The V and J genes are TRBV7-6 and TRBJ2-1; TRBD2 aligns across 11 bases. Germline V CDR1 and CDR2: SGHVS, FNYEAQ. This CDR3 comprises 20 residues. Losses at the gene ends were 5 bases for V and 0 bases for J; bases not matched to a gene: 15. The CDR3 DNA is TGTGCCAGCAGCGGGGGCCAGCTAGCGGGAGGAGGGTACTCCTACAATGAGCAGTTCTTC. The encoded protein is CASSGGQLAGGGYSYNEQFF.

The chain has TRBV6-2 or TRBV6-3 and TRBJ2-7, with D perhaps matching TRBD1 (6 bases). Trimming took 4 bases from V and 2 from J, leaving 9 bases between them. Germline CDR1 is MNHEY and CDR2 is SVGEGT. The CDR3 runs to 13 residues. The chain's CDR3 is CASSFGQPYEQYF. The CDR3 coding sequence is TGTGCCAGCAGTTTCGGACAGCCCTACGAGCAGTACTTC.

In its sample, this clone was seen a few times. The chain uses TRBV6-5 and TRBJ1-5; the D gene is possibly TRBD1 (6 bases). The CDR3 contains 15 residues. Germline V gives CDR1 MNHEY, CDR2 SVGAGI. The V gene lost 6 bases and the J gene lost 0 bases, with 12 bases spanning the gap. CDR3 sequence (DNA): TGTGCCAGCAGGCGGACAGCGAATAGCAATCAGCCCCAGCATTTT. Encoded protein: CASRRTANSNQPQHF.

The rearrangement joins TRBV18 to TRBJ2-7, with a possible D match to TRBD1 (8 bases). Germline lookup yields CDR1 KGHSH and CDR2 LQKENI. Trimming took 2 bases from V and 3 from J, leaving 14 bases between them. CDR3 length: 15 amino acids. The CDR3 region is CASSPIQGGSYEQYF. The CDR3 DNA is TGTGCCAGCTCACCAATACAGGGGGGGAGCTACGAGCAGTACTTC.

The rearrangement uses TRBV11-3 and TRBJ2-5, with 7 bases aligning to TRBD2. This CDR3 contains 16 residues. The germline CDR1 and CDR2 sequences are SGHNT and YENEEA. After removal of 0 bases from V and 5 bases from J, the junction contained 9 bases not matched to a gene. The CDR3 protein is CASSLDSGVGGETQYF. Written as DNA, the CDR3 is TGTGCCAGCAGCTTAGATAGTGGAGTCGGGGGGGAGACCCAGTACTTC.

The chain joins TRBV7-6 to TRBJ2-7, with 8 nucleotides matching TRBD2. The germline V gene has CDR1 SGHVS and CDR2 FNYEAQ. This CDR3 has 15 amino acids. V gave up 2 bases and J gave up 3 bases; unmatched junction bases: 6. The CDR3 is CASSLTGTRNYEQYF. The DNA for the CDR3 is TGTGCCAGCAGCTTAACCGGGACTAGGAACTACGAGCAGTACTTC. The whole variable domain, remainder taken from reference TRBV7-6 and TRBJ2-7, is GAGVSQSPRYKVTKRGQDVALRCDPISGHVSLYWYRQALGQGPEFLTYFNYEAQQDKSGLPNDRFSAERPEGSISTLTIQRTEQRDSAMYRCASSLTGTRNYEQYFGPGTRLTVT.

V is TRBV5-1 and J is TRBJ2-5, with 7 bases aligning to TRBD1. The CDR3 consists of 16 residues. V dropped 3 bases and J dropped 4; count of bases not matched to a gene: 12. The germline gives CDR1 SGHRS, CDR2 YFSETQ. The CDR3 DNA is TGCGCCAGCAGCTCATCCCCGACAGGGATTGGAGAGACCCAGTACTTC. Residues: CASSSSPTGIGETQYF.

The V and J genes are TRBV4-1 and TRBJ2-5; D remains unclear. Germline CDR1 reads MGHRA; CDR2 reads YSYEKL. This CDR3 has 14 amino acids. Deletions cut 0 bases from V and 1 base from J, with 6 bases between. CDR3 bases: TGCGCCAGCAGCCAAGACTCGGGCCAAGAGACCCAGTACTTC. Its protein product is CASSQDSGQETQYF.

The CDR3 loop reads CASSVGDREDTQYF. The CDR3 bases are TGTGCCAGCAGCGTAGGGGACAGGGAGGATACGCAGTATTTT. The chain is built from TRBV9 and TRBJ2-3; 9 positions match TRBD1. The CDR3 length is 14 residues. Germline V gene sequence: CDR1 SGDLS, CDR2 YYNGEE. The V segment lost 0 bases and the J segment 6 bases; nucleotides outside the gene matches: 2.

The chain uses TRBV6-5 and TRBJ1-6; 7 bases are a match to TRBD1. CDR3 length: 14 amino acids. V shed 6 bases and J 9 bases; nucleotides not matched to a gene: 8. Germline V gene data show CDR1 as MNHEY and CDR2 as SVGAGI. The CDR3 protein is CASRRGRFSSPLHF. In DNA, the CDR3 is TGTGCCAGCAGGAGGGGGCGGTTTAGTTCACCCCTCCACTTT.

V gene TRBV29-1 combines with J gene TRBJ1-1; D unresolved. This CDR3 contains 13 residues. V lost 5 bases and J 0 bases, leaving 10 bases between the germline ends. Germline V gene sequence: CDR1 SQVTM, CDR2 ANQGSEA. The CDR3 sequence is CSVSGIMNTEAFF. DNA of the CDR3: TGCAGCGTTAGCGGCATAATGAACACTGAAGCTTTCTTT. Looking up the rest from reference TRBV29-1 and TRBJ1-1 gives the full variable domain: SAVISQKPSRDICQRGTSLTIQCQVDSQVTMMFWYRQQPGQSLTLIATANQGSEATYESGFVIDKFPISRPNLTFSTLTVSNMSPEDSSIYLCSVSGIMNTEAFFGQGTRLTVV.

The V and J genes are TRBV3-1 (or the pseudogene TRBV3-2) and TRBJ2-5; TRBD1 matches 7 bases. This CDR3 comprises 14 residues. J lost 1 base, V lost 5 bases, and 4 bases had no gene match. From germline, CDR1 is LGHDT and CDR2 YNNKEL (reference sequence). CDR3 DNA sequence: TGTGCCAGCAGCTACGGGACAGTCCAAGAGACCCAGTACTTC. This codes for CASSYGTVQETQYF.

The rearrangement joins TRBV11-2 to TRBJ2-3, with D hard to call. The CDR3 runs 11 residues. Germline V lookup: CDR1 SGHAT, CDR2 FQNNGV. The ends were cut back, 6 bases at V and 3 bases at J, with 4 bases in the middle. CDR3 coding DNA: TGTGCCAGCAGGAGGACAGATACGCAGTATTTT. This encodes CASRRTDTQYF.

This clone appeared once. The V call is TRBV3-1 (or the pseudogene TRBV3-2), the J call TRBJ2-1; weak D call: TRBD2 (6 bases). This CDR3 is built from 16 residues. Germline V CDR1 and CDR2: LGHDT, YNNKEL (reference sequence). Trimming shortened V by 11 bases and J by 4 bases, and 24 bases separated the two germline ends. The DNA for the CDR3 is TGTGCCCTCTCAGCCGATTGGCAGCGGGTTTACAATGAGCAGTTCTTC. Amino acids: CALSADWQRVYNEQFF.

There are a few counts of this clone. The V and J genes are TRBV2 and TRBJ1-6, with 8 bases identical to TRBD1. Germline V gene lookup returns CDR1 SNHLY and CDR2 FYNNEI. The CDR3 is 15 residues long. Trimming at V came to 4 bases and at J to 6 bases, leaving 5 bases not matched to a gene. CDR3 DNA sequence: TGTGCCAGCAGTGCGGACAGGGTCAGTAATTCACCCCTCCACTTT. It encodes CASSADRVSNSPLHF.

The chain is built from TRBV7-9 and TRBJ2-1; 11 nucleotides line up with TRBD2. V lost 8 bases, J lost 0 bases, and 12 bases stayed unmatched. Germline values: CDR1 SEHNR, CDR2 FQNEAQ (reference sequence). The CDR3 is 18 residues long. As DNA, the CDR3 is TGTGCCAGCTTCACCGGGACTAGCGGATTAAGCTCCTACAATGAGCAGTTCTTC. Amino acid sequence: CASFTGTSGLSSYNEQFF.

The rearrangement links TRBV18 to TRBJ1-5; tentative D call: TRBD1 (6 bases). This CDR3 has 14 residues. V lost 2 bases to trimming and J lost 7 bases, with 12 bases between them. Germline assignment: CDR1 KGHSH and CDR2 LQKENI. CDR3 nucleotide sequence: TGTGCCAGCTCACCAGGCACAGGGCTCCAGCCCCAGCATTTT. It codes for CASSPGTGLQPQHF.

This clone was detected only once. The chain employs TRBV5-1 and TRBJ2-5, with 7 bases matching TRBD1. The V gene end was trimmed by 5 bases and the J gene end by 6 bases; junction bases not matched to a gene: 13. The CDR3 contains 15 residues. Germline lookup yields CDR1 SGHRS and CDR2 YFSETQ. In nucleotides, the CDR3 is TGCGCCAGCAGTCCCGGACAGGAGGTCGGAAAGACCCAGTACTTC. This codes for CASSPGQEVGKTQYF.

The chain recombines TRBV2 with TRBJ2-1; D might be TRBD2 (6 bases). From germline, CDR1 is SNHLY and CDR2 FYNNEI. The CDR3 length is 15 residues. V lost 3 bases, J lost 0 bases, and 9 bases lay in between. The CDR3 sequence is CASSESGSSYNEQFF. The CDR3 DNA follows: TGTGCCAGCAGTGAGTCCGGGAGCTCCTACAATGAGCAGTTCTTC.